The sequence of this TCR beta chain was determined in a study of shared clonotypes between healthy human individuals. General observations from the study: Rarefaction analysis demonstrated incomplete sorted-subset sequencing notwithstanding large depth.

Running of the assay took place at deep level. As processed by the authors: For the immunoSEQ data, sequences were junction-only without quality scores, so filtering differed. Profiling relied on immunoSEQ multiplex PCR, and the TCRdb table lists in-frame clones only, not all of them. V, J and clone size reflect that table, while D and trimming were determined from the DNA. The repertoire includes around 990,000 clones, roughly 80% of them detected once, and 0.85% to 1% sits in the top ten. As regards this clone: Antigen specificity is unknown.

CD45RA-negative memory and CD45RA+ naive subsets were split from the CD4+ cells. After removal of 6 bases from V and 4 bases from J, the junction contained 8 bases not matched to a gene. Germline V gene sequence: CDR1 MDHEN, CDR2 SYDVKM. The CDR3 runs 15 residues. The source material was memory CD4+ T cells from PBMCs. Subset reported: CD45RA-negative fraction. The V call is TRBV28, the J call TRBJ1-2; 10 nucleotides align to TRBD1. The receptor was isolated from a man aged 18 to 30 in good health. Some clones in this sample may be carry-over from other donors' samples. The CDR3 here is CASRLPGQGFYGYTF. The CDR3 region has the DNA TGTGCCAGCAGACTCCCGGGACAGGGGTTCTATGGCTACACCTTC.